This T cell receptor beta chain was captured in a study of T cell repertoires in cytomegalovirus infection. CDR1 is SGHVS and CDR2 is FQNEAQ in the germline V gene. Germline trimming cut 7 bases from V and 4 bases from J; bases unmatched to any gene: 15. There are 17 residues in the CDR3. TCRdb fed the reads into MiXCR, producing one record per CDR3 protein. The sample has roughly 700,000 distinct CDR3 sequences, around a third seen once; the top ten hold around a sixth. This clonotype was seen many times. The antigen is undetermined. This receptor was taken from a human donor in good health (CMV status not recorded). Some clones in this sample may be carry-over from other donors' samples. The chain couples TRBV7-8 to TRBJ2-2, with 7 bases identical to TRBD1. This sample comprised cultured PBMCs, obtained from culture after CMV antigen stimulation. The CDR3 DNA follows: TGTGCCAGCATCTCAAACCTCCGGCCAGGGGGCACCGGGGAGCTGTTTTTT. It encodes CASISNLRPGGTGELFF.